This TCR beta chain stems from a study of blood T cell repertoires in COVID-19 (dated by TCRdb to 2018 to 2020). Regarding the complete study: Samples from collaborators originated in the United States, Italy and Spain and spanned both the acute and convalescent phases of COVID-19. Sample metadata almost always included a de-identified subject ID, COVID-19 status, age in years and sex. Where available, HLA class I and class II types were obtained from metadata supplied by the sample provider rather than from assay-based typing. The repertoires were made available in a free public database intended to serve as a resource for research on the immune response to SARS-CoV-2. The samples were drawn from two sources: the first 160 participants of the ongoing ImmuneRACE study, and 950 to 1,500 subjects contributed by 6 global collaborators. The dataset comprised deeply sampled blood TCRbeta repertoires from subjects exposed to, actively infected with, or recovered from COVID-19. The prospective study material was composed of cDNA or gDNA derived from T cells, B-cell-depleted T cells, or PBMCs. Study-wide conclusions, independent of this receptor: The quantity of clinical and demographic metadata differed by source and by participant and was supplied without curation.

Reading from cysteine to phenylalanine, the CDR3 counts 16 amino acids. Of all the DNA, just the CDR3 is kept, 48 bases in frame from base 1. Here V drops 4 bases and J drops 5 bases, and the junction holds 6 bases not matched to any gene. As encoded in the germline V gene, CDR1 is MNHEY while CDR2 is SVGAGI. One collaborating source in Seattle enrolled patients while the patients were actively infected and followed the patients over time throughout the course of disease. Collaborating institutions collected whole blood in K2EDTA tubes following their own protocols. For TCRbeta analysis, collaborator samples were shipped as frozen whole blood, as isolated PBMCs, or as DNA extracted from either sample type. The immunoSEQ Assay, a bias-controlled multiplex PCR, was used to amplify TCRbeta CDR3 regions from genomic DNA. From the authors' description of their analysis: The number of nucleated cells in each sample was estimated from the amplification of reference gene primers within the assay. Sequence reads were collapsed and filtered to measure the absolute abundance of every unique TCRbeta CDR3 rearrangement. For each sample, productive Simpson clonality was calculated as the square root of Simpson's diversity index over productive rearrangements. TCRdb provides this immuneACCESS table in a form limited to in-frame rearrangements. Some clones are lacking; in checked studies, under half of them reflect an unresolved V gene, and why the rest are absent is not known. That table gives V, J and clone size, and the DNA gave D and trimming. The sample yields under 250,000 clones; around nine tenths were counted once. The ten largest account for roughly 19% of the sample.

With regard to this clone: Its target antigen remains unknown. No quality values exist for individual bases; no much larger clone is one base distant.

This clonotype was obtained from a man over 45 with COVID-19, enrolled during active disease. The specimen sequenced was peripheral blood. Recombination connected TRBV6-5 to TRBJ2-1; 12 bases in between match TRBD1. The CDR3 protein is CASSSQGQGAHNEQFF. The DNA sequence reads TGTGCCAGCAGTTCCCAGGGACAGGGGGCCCACAATGAGCAGTTCTTC.